The T cell receptor beta chain described here comes from a study of naive and memory T cell subsets. Concerning this clonotype itself: Its antigen is currently unknown.

The length of the CDR3 is 14 residues. The J segment lost 4 bases and the V segment lost 4 bases, leaving 8 bases of the junction unmatched. Germline V gene lookup returns CDR1 DFQATT and CDR2 SNEGSKA (reference sequence). Findings of the study overall: Gini index rose across naive, CM, EM and EMRA in CD4 and CD8.

An equimolar mix of two oligonucleotides served as the beta constant-region primer for TRBC1 and TRBC2. TCRdb ran MiXCR on the UMI-ligation and nested PCR reads and lists one entry per CDR3 protein. The sample consists of tens of thousands of distinct CDR3 sequences, roughly 13% of them appearing once. The rearrangement uses TRBV20-1 and TRBJ1-2; 8 positions agree with TRBD1. The receptor was derived from a human donor in good health. Sequenced material: central memory CD4+ T cells from blood. CDR3 sequence: CSAKKTGVGYGYTF. The DNA of the CDR3 is TGCAGTGCTAAGAAGACAGGGGTGGGCTATGGCTACACCTTC.